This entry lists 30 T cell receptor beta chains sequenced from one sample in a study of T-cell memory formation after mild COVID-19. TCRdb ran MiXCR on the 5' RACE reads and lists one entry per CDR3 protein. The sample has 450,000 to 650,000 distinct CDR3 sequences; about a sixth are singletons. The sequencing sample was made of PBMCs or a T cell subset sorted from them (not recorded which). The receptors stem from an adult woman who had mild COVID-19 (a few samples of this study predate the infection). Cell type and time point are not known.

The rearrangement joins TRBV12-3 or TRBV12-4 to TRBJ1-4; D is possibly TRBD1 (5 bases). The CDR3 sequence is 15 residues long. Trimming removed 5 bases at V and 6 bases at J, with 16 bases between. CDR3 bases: TGTGCCAGCAGTCCTCGGGGGGTAGGGGATGAAAAACTGTTTTTT. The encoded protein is CASSPRGVGDEKLFF.

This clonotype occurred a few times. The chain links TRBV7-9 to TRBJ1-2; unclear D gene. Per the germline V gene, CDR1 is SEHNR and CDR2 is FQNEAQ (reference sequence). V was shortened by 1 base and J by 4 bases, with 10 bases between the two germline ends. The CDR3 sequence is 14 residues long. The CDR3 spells CASSLGTETYGYTF. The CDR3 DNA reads TGTGCCAGCAGCTTAGGGACGGAGACCTATGGCTACACCTTC.

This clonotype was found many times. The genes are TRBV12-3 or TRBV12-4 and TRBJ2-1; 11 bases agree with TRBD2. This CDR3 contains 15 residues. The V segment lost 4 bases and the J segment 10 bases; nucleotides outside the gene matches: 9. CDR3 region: CASSWLAGGSMEQFF. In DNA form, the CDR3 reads TGTGCCAGCAGTTGGCTAGCGGGAGGCTCAATGGAGCAGTTCTTC.

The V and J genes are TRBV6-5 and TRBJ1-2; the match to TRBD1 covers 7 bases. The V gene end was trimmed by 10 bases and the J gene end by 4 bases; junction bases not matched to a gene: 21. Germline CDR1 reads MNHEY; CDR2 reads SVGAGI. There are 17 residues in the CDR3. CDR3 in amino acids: CATLLRDRVPLGYGYTF. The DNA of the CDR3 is TGTGCCACCCTTCTGCGGGACAGAGTCCCCTTGGGCTATGGCTACACCTTC.

The chain's CDR3 is CASSQTGRYSPLHF. Here the CDR3 DNA reads TGTGCCAGCAGTCAGACAGGGCGGTATTCACCCCTCCACTTT. The rearrangement uses TRBV12-3 or TRBV12-4 and TRBJ1-6; 7 bases align to TRBD1. Trimming at V came to 5 bases and at J to 8 bases, leaving 6 bases not matched to a gene. This CDR3 is 14 amino acids long.

The CDR3 nucleotides read TGCAGTGTGCCAGAAGCCTCCTATAATTCACCCCTCCACTTT. As protein: CSVPEASYNSPLHF. This sequence joins TRBV20-1 and TRBJ1-6; no reliable D call. The germline V gene has CDR1 DFQATT and CDR2 SNEGSKA (reference sequence). Trimming pared 7 bases from V and 0 bases from J, leaving 10 bases between. CDR3 length equals 14 residues.

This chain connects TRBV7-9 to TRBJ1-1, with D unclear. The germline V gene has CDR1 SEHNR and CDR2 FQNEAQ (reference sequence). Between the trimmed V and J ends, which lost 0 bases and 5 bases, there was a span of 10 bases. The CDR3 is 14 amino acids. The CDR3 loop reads CASSLAGGYTEAFF. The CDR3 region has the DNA TGTGCCAGCAGCTTAGCCGGCGGATATACTGAAGCTTTCTTT.

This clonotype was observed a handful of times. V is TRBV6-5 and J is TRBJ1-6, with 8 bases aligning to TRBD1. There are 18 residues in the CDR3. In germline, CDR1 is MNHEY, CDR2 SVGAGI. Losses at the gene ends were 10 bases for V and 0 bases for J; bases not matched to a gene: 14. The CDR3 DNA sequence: TGTGCCACCGCCGACAGGGGTACGATGGGCTCCTATAATTCACCCCTCCACTTT. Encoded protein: CATADRGTMGSYNSPLHF.

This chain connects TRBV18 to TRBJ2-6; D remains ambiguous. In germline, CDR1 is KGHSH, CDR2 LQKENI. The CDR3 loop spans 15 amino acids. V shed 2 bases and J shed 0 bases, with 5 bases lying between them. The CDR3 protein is CASSPDRSGANVLTF. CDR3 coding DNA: TGTGCCAGCTCACCAGACCGCTCTGGGGCCAACGTCCTGACTTTC.

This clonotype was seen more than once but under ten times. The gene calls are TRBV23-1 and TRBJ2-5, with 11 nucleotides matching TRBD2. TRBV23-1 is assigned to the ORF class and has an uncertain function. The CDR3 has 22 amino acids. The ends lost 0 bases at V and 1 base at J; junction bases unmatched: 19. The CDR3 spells CASSQSLPVWLAGGPSQETQYF. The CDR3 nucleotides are TGCGCCAGCAGTCAATCCCTCCCCGTCTGGCTAGCGGGGGGCCCGAGCCAAGAGACCCAGTACTTC.

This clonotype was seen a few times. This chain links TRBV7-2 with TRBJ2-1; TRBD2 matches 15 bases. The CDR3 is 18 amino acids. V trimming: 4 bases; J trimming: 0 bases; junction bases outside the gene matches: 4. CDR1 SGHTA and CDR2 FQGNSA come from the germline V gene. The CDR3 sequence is CASSSAGLAGGSYNEQFF. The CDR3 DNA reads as TGTGCCAGCAGCTCGGCGGGACTAGCGGGAGGCTCCTACAATGAGCAGTTCTTC. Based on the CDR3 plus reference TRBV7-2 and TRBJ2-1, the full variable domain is GAGVSQSPSNKVTEKGKDVELRCDPISGHTALYWYRQSLGQGLEFLIYFQGNSAPDKSGLPSDRFSAERTGGSVSTLTIQRTQQEDSAVYLCASSSAGLAGGSYNEQFFGPGTRLTVL.

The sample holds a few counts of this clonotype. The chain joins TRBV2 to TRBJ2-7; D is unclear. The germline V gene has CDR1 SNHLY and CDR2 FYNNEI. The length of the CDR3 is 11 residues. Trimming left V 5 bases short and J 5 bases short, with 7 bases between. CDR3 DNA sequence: TGTGCCAGCAGTTACAGCCACGAGCAGTACTTC. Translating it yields CASSYSHEQYF.

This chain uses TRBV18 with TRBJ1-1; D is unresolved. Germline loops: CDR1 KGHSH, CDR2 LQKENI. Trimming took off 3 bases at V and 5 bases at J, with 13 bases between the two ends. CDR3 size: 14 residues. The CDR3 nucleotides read TGTGCCAGCTCACCCAACCACGGGAGTACTGAAGCTTTCTTT. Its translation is CASSPNHGSTEAFF.

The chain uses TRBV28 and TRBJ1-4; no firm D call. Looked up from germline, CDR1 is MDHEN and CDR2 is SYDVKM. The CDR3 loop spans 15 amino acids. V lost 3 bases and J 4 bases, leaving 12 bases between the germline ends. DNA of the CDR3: TGTGCCAGCAGTTTTTTAAGCGGAGGTAATGAAAAACTGTTTTTT. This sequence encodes CASSFLSGGNEKLFF.

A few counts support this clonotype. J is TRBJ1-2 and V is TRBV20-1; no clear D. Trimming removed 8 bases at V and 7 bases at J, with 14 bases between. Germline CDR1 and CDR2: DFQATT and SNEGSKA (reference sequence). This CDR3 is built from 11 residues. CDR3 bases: TGCAGTCCTAATTTCAGCGCTGGCTACACCTTC. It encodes CSPNFSAGYTF.

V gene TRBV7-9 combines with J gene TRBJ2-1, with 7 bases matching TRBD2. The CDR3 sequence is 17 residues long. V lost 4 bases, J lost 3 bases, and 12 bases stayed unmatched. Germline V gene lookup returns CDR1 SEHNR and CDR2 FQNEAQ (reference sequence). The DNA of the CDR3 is TGTGCCAGCAGCTCCTATCGACTAGCCCCCGACTACAATGAGCAGTTCTTC. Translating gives CASSSYRLAPDYNEQFF. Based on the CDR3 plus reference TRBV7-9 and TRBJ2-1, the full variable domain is DTGVSQNPRHKITKRGQNVTFRCDPISEHNRLYWYRQTLGQGPEFLTYFQNEAQLEKSRLLSDRFSAERPKGSFSTLEIQRTEQGDSAMYLCASSSYRLAPDYNEQFFGPGTRLTVL.

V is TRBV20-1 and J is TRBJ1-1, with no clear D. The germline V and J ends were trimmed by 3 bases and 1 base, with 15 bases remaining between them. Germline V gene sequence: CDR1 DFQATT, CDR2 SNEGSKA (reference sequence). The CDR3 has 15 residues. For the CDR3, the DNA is TGCAGTGCTAGGGAAGACAAGGGATCGAACACTGAAGCTTTCTTT. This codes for CSAREDKGSNTEAFF.

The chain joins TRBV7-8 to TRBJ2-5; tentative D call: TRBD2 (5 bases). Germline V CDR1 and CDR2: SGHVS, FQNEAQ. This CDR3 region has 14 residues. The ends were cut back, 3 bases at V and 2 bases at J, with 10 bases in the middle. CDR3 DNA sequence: TGTGCCAGCAGCTTCTCTAGCTGGCAAGAGACCCAGTACTTC. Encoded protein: CASSFSSWQETQYF.

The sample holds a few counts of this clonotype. The CDR3 DNA reads TGTGCCAGCAGCTTAGACGCGAAGACAGGGGCCACTGAAGCTTTCTTT. This translates into CASSLDAKTGATEAFF. The chain couples TRBV7-2 to TRBJ1-1; 8 bases map to TRBD1. The CDR3 length is 16 residues. The ends lost 1 base at V and 4 bases at J; junction bases unmatched: 8. Germline V gene lookup returns CDR1 SGHTA and CDR2 FQGNSA.

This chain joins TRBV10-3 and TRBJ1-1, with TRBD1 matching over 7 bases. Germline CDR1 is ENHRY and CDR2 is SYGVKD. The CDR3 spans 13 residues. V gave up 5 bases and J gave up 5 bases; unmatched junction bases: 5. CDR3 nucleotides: TGTGCCATCAGTCAGGGGGGGAGGACTGAAGCTTTCTTT. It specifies CAISQGGRTEAFF.

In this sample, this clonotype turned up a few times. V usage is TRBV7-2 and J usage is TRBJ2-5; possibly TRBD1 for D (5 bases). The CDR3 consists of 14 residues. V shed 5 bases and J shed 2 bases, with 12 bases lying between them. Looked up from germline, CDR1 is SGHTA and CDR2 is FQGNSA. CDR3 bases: TGTGCCAGCAGCGCCCCGACAGAACAAGAGACCCAGTACTTC. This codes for CASSAPTEQETQYF.

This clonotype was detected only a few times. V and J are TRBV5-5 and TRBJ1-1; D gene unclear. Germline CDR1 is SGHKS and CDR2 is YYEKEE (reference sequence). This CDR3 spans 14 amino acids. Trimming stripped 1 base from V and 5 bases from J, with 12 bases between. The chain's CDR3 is CASSLSPGVTEAFF. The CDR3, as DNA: TGTGCCAGCAGCTTGAGTCCCGGGGTTACTGAAGCTTTCTTT.

The CDR3 DNA sequence: TGTGCCAGCAGTTGGGACAGGGTAAAGGGCTACACCTTC. Encoded protein: CASSWDRVKGYTF. This sequence joins TRBV6-5 and TRBJ1-2; 9 positions agree with TRBD1. This CDR3 comprises 13 residues. Germline V gives CDR1 MNHEY, CDR2 SVGAGI. The trim removed 4 bases at V and 8 bases at J, leaving 5 bases unmatched.

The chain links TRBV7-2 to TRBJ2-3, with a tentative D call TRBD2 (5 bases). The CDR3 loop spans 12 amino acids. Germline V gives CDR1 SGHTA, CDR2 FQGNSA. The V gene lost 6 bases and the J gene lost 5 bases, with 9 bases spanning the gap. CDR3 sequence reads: CASRAGGDTQYF. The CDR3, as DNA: TGTGCCAGCAGAGCCGGAGGAGATACGCAGTATTTT.

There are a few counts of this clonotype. CDR3 sequence: CASRRMTSGGPDTQYF. CDR3 in DNA: TGCGCCAGCAGAAGGATGACTAGCGGGGGGCCCGATACGCAGTATTTT. This chain uses TRBV5-1 with TRBJ2-3; 13 bases line up with TRBD2. Per the germline V gene, CDR1 is SGHRS and CDR2 is YFSETQ. The J segment lost 6 bases and the V segment lost 5 bases, leaving 9 bases of the junction unmatched. The CDR3 has 16 residues.

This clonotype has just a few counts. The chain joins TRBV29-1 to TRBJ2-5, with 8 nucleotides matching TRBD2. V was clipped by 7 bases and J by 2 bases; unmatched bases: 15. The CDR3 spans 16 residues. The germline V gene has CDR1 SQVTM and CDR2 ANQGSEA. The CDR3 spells CSAPVASGPIQETQYF. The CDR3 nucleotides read TGCAGCGCTCCGGTGGCTAGCGGGCCCATACAAGAGACCCAGTACTTC.

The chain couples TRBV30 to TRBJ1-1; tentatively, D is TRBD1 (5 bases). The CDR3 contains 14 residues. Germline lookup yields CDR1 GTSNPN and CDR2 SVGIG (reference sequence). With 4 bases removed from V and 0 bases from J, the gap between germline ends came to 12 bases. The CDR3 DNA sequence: TGTGCCTGGAACCCCGACAGCCTGAACACTGAAGCTTTCTTT. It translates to CAWNPDSLNTEAFF.

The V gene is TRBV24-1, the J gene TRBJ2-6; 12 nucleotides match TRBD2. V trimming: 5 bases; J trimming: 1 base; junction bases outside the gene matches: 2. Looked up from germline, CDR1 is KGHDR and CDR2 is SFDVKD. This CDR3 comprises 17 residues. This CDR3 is CATSGTSGKSGANVLTF. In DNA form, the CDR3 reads TGTGCCACCAGTGGGACTAGCGGGAAATCTGGGGCCAACGTCCTGACTTTC.

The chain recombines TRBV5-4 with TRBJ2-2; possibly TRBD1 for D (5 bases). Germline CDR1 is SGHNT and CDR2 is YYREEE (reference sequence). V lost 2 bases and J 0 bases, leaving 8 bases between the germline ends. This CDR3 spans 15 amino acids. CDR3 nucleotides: TGTGCCAGCAGCTTAAAACAGGCGAACACCGGGGAGCTGTTTTTT. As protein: CASSLKQANTGELFF. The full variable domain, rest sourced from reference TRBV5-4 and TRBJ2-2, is ETGVTQSPTHLIKTRGQQVTLRCSSQSGHNTVSWYQQALGQGPQFIFQYYREEENGRGNFPPRFSGLQFPNYSSELNVNALELDDSALYLCASSLKQANTGELFFGEGSRLTVL.

DNA for the CDR3: TGCGCCAGCAGCTCGCTCCTAAGGGGCCATGAGCAGTTCTTC. This sequence encodes CASSSLLRGHEQFF. J is TRBJ2-1 and V is TRBV5-1, with TRBD1 as a possible D gene (5 bases). The germline gives CDR1 SGHRS, CDR2 YFSETQ. There are 14 residues in the CDR3. Trimming cost V 3 bases and J 8 bases, with 15 bases left between them.